Listed here are 15 T cell receptor beta chains from one sample, sequenced in a study of cytomegalovirus exposure and HLA in healthy donors. 60 Vbeta and 13 Jbeta primers were used in PCR. Sequencing used immunoSEQ multiplex PCR; TCRdb keeps in-frame clones, though not all of them. Of approximately 90,000 clones listed, 75% are singletons. Source material: PBMCs. All receptors come from a man in his forties in good health and CMV-seronegative.

This clone has only a few counts. This sequence joins TRBV7-9 and TRBJ1-2; the D gene is possibly TRBD1 (5 bases). In germline, CDR1 is SEHNR, CDR2 FQNEAQ (reference sequence). The CDR3 contains 15 residues. Trimming stripped 1 base from V and 6 bases from J, with 15 bases between. CDR3 amino acids: CASSLVQGVINGYTF. DNA for the CDR3: TGTGCCAGCAGCTTAGTGCAGGGTGTGATAAATGGCTACACCTTC.

The chain is built from TRBV6-6 and TRBJ1-4; TRBD1 matches at 9 bases. Germline V gene sequence: CDR1 MNHNY, CDR2 SVGAGI (reference sequence). This CDR3 is built from 15 residues. The ends lost 5 bases at V and 3 bases at J; junction bases unmatched: 4. The CDR3 loop is CASSDRTGANEKLFF. The DNA for the CDR3 is TGTGCCAGCAGTGACCGGACAGGGGCTAATGAAAAACTGTTTTTT.

This clone was seen repeatedly, ten times or more. The chain combines TRBV19 with TRBJ1-4; possible D gene TRBD1, 5 bases. The CDR3 has 14 amino acids. The germline V gene has CDR1 LNHDA and CDR2 SQIVND (reference sequence). The V end was cut by 3 bases, the J end by 7 bases, with 12 bases between. The DNA of the CDR3 is TGTGCCAGTAGTATCTCGGGGGAGAGTGAAAAACTGTTTTTT. It yields the protein CASSISGESEKLFF.

Written as DNA, the CDR3 is TGTGCCAGCAGCGTAAATCAGGGGATATATGGCTACACCTTC. This codes for CASSVNQGIYGYTF. The chain uses TRBV9 and TRBJ1-2; TRBD1 is a possible D gene (6 bases). The CDR3 consists of 14 residues. CDR1 and CDR2 from the germline V gene are SGDLS and YYNGEE. V gave up 1 base and J gave up 5 bases, with 12 bases separating them.

The chain combines TRBV19 with TRBJ1-1; D remains unclear. This CDR3 contains 12 residues. V was trimmed by 8 bases and J by 8 bases, leaving 15 bases between them. From germline, CDR1 is LNHDA and CDR2 SQIVND (reference sequence). CDR3 DNA: TGTGCCAGTTGGGAGGACCCATCCGAAGCTTTCTTT. This gives the protein CASWEDPSEAFF.

V usage is TRBV5-1 and J usage is TRBJ2-2, with a weak D call TRBD2 (5 bases). CDR1 is SGHRS and CDR2 is YFSETQ in the germline V gene. Between the trimmed V and J ends, which lost 2 bases and 0 bases, there was a span of 8 bases. The CDR3 sequence is 15 residues long. The CDR3 DNA reads as TGCGCCAGCAGCTTCCGGGAATCGAACACCGGGGAGCTGTTTTTT. Translation gives CASSFRESNTGELFF.

The chain is built from TRBV5-4 and TRBJ2-5; TRBD2 might be the D (6 bases). V was trimmed by 3 bases and J by 4 bases, leaving 10 bases between them. The CDR3 totals 13 residues. Per the germline V gene, CDR1 is SGHNT and CDR2 is YYREEE (reference sequence). The CDR3 protein is CASSSPGLETQYF. CDR3 in DNA: TGTGCCAGCAGCTCCCCGGGACTAGAGACCCAGTACTTC.

This clone was recorded once. The chain has TRBV19 and TRBJ1-2; D is possibly TRBD1 (6 bases). V lost 5 bases, J lost 2 bases, and 18 bases lay in between. The CDR3 runs 16 residues. Germline V gives CDR1 LNHDA, CDR2 SQIVND (reference sequence). Here the CDR3 reads CASSLLWGQANYGYTF. CDR3 nucleotide sequence: TGTGCCAGTAGTTTACTCTGGGGGCAGGCCAACTATGGCTACACCTTC.

The table lists this clone with a few counts. CDR3 coding DNA: TGTGCCAGCCTCCGACAGGGGACCTACGAGCAGTACTTC. Translation: CASLRQGTYEQYF. This sequence joins TRBV28 and TRBJ2-7, with 8 positions matching TRBD1. This CDR3 is 13 amino acids long. CDR1 MDHEN and CDR2 SYDVKM come from the germline V gene. J was trimmed by 2 bases and V by 8 bases; bases with no gene match: 5.

The chain couples TRBV6-1 to TRBJ1-2; TRBD1 aligns across 10 bases. The CDR3 contains 13 residues. The germline gives CDR1 MNHNS, CDR2 SASEGT. Trimming removed 4 bases from V and 8 bases from J; junction bases left unmatched: 4. CDR3 protein: CASSGGQGLGYTF. The CDR3 DNA sequence: TGTGCCAGCAGTGGGGGACAGGGGTTAGGCTACACCTTC.

The chain joins TRBV6-5 to TRBJ1-4, with no clear D. Trimming took off 0 bases at V and 7 bases at J, with 6 bases between the two ends. The CDR3 contains 13 residues. Germline V gene sequence: CDR1 MNHEY, CDR2 SVGAGI. CDR3 region: CASSYSIGEKLFF. In nucleotides, the CDR3 is TGTGCCAGCAGTTACTCGATCGGTGAAAAACTGTTTTTT.

The sample holds a few counts of this clone. A single base separates this from a much larger clone, so it may be a read error. The V gene is TRBV6-5, the J gene TRBJ2-2, with 7 bases matching TRBD1. The germline V gene encodes CDR1 MNHEY and CDR2 SVGAGI. With V trimmed by 5 bases and J by 3 bases, 0 bases remained unmatched. The CDR3 is 13 amino acids. CDR3 residues: CASSDRDTGELFF. In DNA, the CDR3 is TGTGCCAGCAGTGACAGGGACACCGGGGAGCTGTTTTTT.

The chain combines TRBV9 with TRBJ1-4; D ambiguous. Germline loops: CDR1 SGDLS, CDR2 YYNGEE. The V gene lost 2 bases and the J gene lost 0 bases, with 11 bases spanning the gap. The CDR3 loop spans 16 amino acids. Here the CDR3 DNA reads TGTGCCAGCAGCGTTGGAGGTATTGCAACTAATGAAAAACTGTTTTTT. It is translated as CASSVGGIATNEKLFF.

Comment on this clone: The junction departs from germline at one end; a sequencing error may be responsible. The rearrangement uses TRBV6-5 and TRBJ1-1; D ambiguous. CDR1 is MNHEY, CDR2 SVGAGI, per germline. The CDR3 has 11 amino acids. DNA of the CDR3: TGTGCCAGCAGCGCGATGAAACGTATGATTTTT. Its translation is CASSAMKRMIF.

This rearrangement joins TRBV5-1 to TRBJ1-4; tentative D call: TRBD1 (6 bases). Trimming left V 4 bases short and J 0 bases short, with 13 bases between. The V gene's germline CDR1 is SGHRS and CDR2 YFSETQ. CDR3 length: 16 residues. CDR3 sequence (DNA): TGCGCCAGCAGCCCGGGACACTCTGCAACTAATGAAAAACTGTTTTTT. Protein: CASSPGHSATNEKLFF. The variable domain in full, with the rest retrieved from reference TRBV5-1 and TRBJ1-4, is KAGVTQTPRYLIKTRGQQVTLSCSPISGHRSVSWYQQTPGQGLQFLFEYFSETQRNKGNFPGRFSGRQFSNSRSEMNVSTLELGDSALYLCASSPGHSATNEKLFFGSGTQLSVL.